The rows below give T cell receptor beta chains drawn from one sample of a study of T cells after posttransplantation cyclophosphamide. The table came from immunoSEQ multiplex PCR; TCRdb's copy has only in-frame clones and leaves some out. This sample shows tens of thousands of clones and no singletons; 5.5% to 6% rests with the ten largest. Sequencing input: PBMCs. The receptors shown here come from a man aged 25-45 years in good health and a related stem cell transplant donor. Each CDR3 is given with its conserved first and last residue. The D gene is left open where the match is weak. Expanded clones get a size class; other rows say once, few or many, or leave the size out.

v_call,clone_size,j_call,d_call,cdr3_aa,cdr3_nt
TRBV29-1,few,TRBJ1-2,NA,CSVATRQHNAYGYTF,TGCAGCGTTGCTACACGACAGCACAACGCCTATGGCTACACCTTC
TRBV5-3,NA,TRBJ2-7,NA,CARSNYRATYEQYF,TGTGCCAGAAGCAACTACAGGGCCACCTACGAGCAGTACTTC
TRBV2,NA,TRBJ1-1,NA,CASSDRGKVDTEAFF,TGTGCCAGCAGTGATCGGGGTAAGGTGGACACTGAAGCTTTCTTT
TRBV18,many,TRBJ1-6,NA,CASSPAVINSPLHF,TGTGCCAGCTCACCGGCAGTGATTAATTCACCCCTCCACTTT
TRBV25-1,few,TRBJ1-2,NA,CASSEYTSGGNYGYTF,TGTGCCAGCAGTGAATATACATCAGGAGGGAACTATGGCTACACCTTC
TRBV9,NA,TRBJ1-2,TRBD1,CASSDSNQGAGYGYTF,TGTGCCAGCAGCGATTCAAACCAGGGGGCGGGCTATGGCTACACCTTC
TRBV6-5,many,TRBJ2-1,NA,CASSRSLLAYNEQFF,TGTGCCAGCAGCCGTAGCCTACTTGCCTACAATGAGCAGTTCTTC
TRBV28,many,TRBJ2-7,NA,CASSSPPDSFLSYEQYF,TGTGCCAGCAGTTCCCCCCCGGACAGTTTTCTCTCCTACGAGCAGTACTTC
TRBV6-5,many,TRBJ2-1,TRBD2,CASSYRTSGGNEQFF,TGTGCCAGCAGTTACCGGACTAGCGGGGGGAATGAGCAGTTCTTC
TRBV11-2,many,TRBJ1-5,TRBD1,CASSPGTDSNQPQHF,TGTGCCAGCAGCCCCGGGACAGATAGCAATCAGCCCCAGCATTTT
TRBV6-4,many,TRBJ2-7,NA,CASSDSIQAERSYEQYF,TGTGCCAGCAGTGACTCGATCCAGGCAGAAAGAAGCTACGAGCAGTACTTC
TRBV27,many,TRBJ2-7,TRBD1,CASSFDRGSYEQYF,TGTGCCAGCAGTTTCGACAGGGGGTCCTACGAGCAGTACTTC
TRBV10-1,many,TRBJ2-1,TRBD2,CASSLSGGFYNEQFF,TGCGCCAGCAGCCTTAGCGGGGGCTTCTACAATGAGCAGTTCTTC
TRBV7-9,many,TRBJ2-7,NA,CASSLQGPYEQYF,TGTGCCAGCAGCTTGCAGGGGCCCTACGAGCAGTACTTC
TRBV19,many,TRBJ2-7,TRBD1,CASIGGRYEQYF,TGTGCCAGTATAGGGGGCCGCTACGAGCAGTACTTC
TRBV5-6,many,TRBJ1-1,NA,CASSFPHTNTEAFF,TGTGCCAGCAGCTTCCCACACACGAACACTGAAGCTTTCTTT
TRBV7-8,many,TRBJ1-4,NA,CASSLGNPGGEKLFF,TGTGCCAGCAGCTTAGGAAACCCAGGTGGCGAAAAACTGTTTTTT
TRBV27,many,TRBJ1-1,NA,CASSKGQNTEAFF,TGTGCCAGCAGCAAAGGACAGAACACTGAAGCTTTCTTT
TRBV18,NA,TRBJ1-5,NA,CASSPTGDTNQPQHF,TGTGCCAGCTCACCCACCGGGGACACAAATCAGCCCCAGCATTTT
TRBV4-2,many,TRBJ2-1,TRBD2,CASSQLSGGAYNEQFF,TGTGCCAGCAGCCAATTATCCGGGGGGGCCTACAATGAGCAGTTCTTC
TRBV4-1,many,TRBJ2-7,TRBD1,CASSQLDREAYEQYF,TGCGCCAGCAGCCAATTGGACAGGGAAGCCTACGAGCAGTACTTC
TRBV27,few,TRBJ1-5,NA,CASSQGAHSNQPQHF,TGTGCCAGCAGCCAGGGCGCCCATAGCAATCAGCCCCAGCATTTT
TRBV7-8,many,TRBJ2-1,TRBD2,CASRTSGGSSYNEQFF,TGTGCCAGCAGAACGAGCGGGGGGAGTTCCTACAATGAGCAGTTCTTC
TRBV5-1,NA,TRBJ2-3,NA,CASSHGGTDTQYF,TGCGCCAGCAGCCACGGCGGGACAGATACGCAGTATTTT
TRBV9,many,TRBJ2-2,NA,CASSVAQFTGELFF,TGTGCCAGCAGCGTAGCACAGTTCACCGGGGAGCTGTTTTTT
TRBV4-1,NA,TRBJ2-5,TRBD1,CASSQVDGARDRATFQETQYF,TGCGCCAGCAGCCAAGTAGATGGTGCCCGGGACAGGGCTACCTTCCAAGAGACCCAGTACTTC
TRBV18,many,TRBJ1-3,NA,CASSPLGTTDSGNTIYF,TGTGCCAGCTCACCCCTGGGTACTACCGACTCTGGAAACACCATATATTTT
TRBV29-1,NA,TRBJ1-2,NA,CSVTGFSIGYTF,TGCAGCGTTACAGGGTTTAGTATTGGCTACACCTTC
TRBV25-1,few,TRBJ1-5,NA,CASSEGGNQPQHF,TGTGCCAGCAGTGAAGGAGGGAATCAGCCCCAGCATTTT
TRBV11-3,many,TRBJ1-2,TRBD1,CASSLDRGGGRYGYTF,TGTGCCAGCAGCTTAGATCGAGGGGGCGGAAGGTATGGCTACACCTTC
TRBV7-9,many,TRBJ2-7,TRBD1,CASSSPRTGSYEQYF,TGTGCCAGCAGCTCTCCGAGGACAGGCAGCTACGAGCAGTACTTC
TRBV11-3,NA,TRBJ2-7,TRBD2,CASSKGLAGGYEQYF,TGTGCCAGCAGCAAGGGACTAGCGGGGGGCTACGAGCAGTACTTC
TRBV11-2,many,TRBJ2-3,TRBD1,CASSSRQGGTDTQYF,TGTGCCAGCAGCTCCCGACAGGGGGGCACAGATACGCAGTATTTT
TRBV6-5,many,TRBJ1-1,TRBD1,CASSYYGQGNTEAFF,TGTGCCAGCAGTTACTACGGACAGGGGAACACTGAAGCTTTCTTT
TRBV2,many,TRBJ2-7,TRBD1,CASTEDRDYEQYF,TGTGCCAGCACCGAGGACAGGGACTACGAGCAGTACTTC
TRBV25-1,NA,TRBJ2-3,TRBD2,CASSALTSPGDTQYF,TGTGCCAGCAGTGCCCTGACTAGCCCGGGAGATACGCAGTATTTT
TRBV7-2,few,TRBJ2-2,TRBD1,CASSSGQGRATGELFF,TGTGCCAGCAGCTCCGGACAGGGACGCGCCACCGGGGAGCTGTTTTTT
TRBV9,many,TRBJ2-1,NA,CASSVGHRVAYNEQFF,TGTGCCAGCAGCGTAGGCCACAGGGTGGCCTACAATGAGCAGTTCTTC
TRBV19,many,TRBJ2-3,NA,CASSIGGVGTDTQYF,TGTGCCAGTAGTATCGGAGGGGTGGGCACAGATACGCAGTATTTT
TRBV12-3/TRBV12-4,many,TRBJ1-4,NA,CASSSGLYADEKLFF,TGTGCCAGCAGTTCCGGACTTTACGCCGATGAAAAACTGTTTTTT
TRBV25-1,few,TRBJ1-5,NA,CASRGSNQPQHF,TGTGCCTCGCGGGGGAGCAATCAGCCCCAGCATTTT
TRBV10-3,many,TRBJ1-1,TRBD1,CAISESGGRGDRTEAFF,TGTGCCATCAGTGAGTCAGGCGGCAGGGGGGATAGAACTGAAGCTTTCTTT
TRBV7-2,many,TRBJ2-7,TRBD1,CASRGQGAYEQYF,TGTGCCAGTAGGGGGCAGGGGGCCTACGAGCAGTACTTC